These T cell receptor beta chains were read from a single sample in a study of blood T cell repertoires in COVID-19. Data came from immunoSEQ multiplex PCR; TCRdb stores just in-frame clones and leaves some out. Of about 480,000 clones listed, roughly 89% are singletons. The specimen sequenced was peripheral blood. The source is a young man with COVID-19, enrolled during active disease. Each CDR3 is given with its conserved first and last residue. Each record gives: clone size, J gene, V gene, D gene, CDR3 protein, CDR3 DNA. The D gene is left open where the match is weak. Size tells how often a clone was seen (once, few, many) or the class of an expanded clone, and some rows leave it out.

size: once
J: TRBJ2-2
V: TRBV6-5
D: NA
CDR3: CASRLLSTGELFF
DNA: TGTGCCAGCAGACTCCTCTCAACCGGGGAGCTGTTTTTT

size: NA
J: TRBJ2-1
V: TRBV7-2
D: TRBD1
CDR3: CASSFRQGADEQFF
DNA: TGTGCCAGCAGCTTTCGACAGGGGGCCGATGAGCAGTTCTTC

size: NA
J: TRBJ2-7
V: TRBV6-1
D: NA
CDR3: CASSEMRVTYEQYF
DNA: TGTGCCAGCAGTGAGATGAGGGTTACCTACGAGCAGTACTTC

size: NA
J: TRBJ2-7
V: TRBV18
D: NA
CDR3: CASSPGGGATYEQYF
DNA: TGTGCCAGCTCACCGGGAGGGGGTGCGACCTACGAGCAGTACTTC

size: NA
J: TRBJ1-1
V: TRBV12-5
D: NA
CDR3: CASGFGGDTEAFF
DNA: TGTGCTAGTGGCTTCGGGGGGGATACTGAAGCTTTCTTT

size: NA
J: TRBJ1-6
V: TRBV19
D: TRBD1
CDR3: CASSRTGSGSPLHF
DNA: TGTGCCAGTAGTAGGACAGGGTCGGGTTCACCCCTCCACTTT

size: NA
J: TRBJ2-3
V: TRBV9
D: NA
CDR3: CASSRLGSADTQYF
DNA: TGTGCCAGCAGCCGCCTGGGGAGCGCAGATACGCAGTATTTT

size: few
J: TRBJ2-7
V: TRBV30
D: NA
CDR3: CAWSATGTSSYEQYF
DNA: TGTGCCTGGAGTGCAACAGGGACCAGCTCCTACGAGCAGTACTTC

size: NA
J: TRBJ2-5
V: TRBV7-2
D: TRBD2
CDR3: CASSLGRLAGGVKETQYF
DNA: TGTGCCAGCAGCTTAGGACGCCTAGCGGGGGGCGTAAAAGAGACCCAGTACTTC

size: NA
J: TRBJ2-2
V: TRBV3-1/TRBV3-2
D: NA
CDR3: CASSPRRGQNTGELFF
DNA: TGTGCCAGCAGCCCTCGGAGGGGGCAGAACACCGGGGAGCTGTTTTTT

size: NA
J: TRBJ2-3
V: TRBV25-1
D: TRBD2
CDR3: CASSELSAGGSTDTQYF
DNA: TGTGCCAGCAGTGAATTATCAGCGGGAGGGAGCACAGATACGCAGTATTTT

size: NA
J: TRBJ2-1
V: TRBV11-3
D: TRBD1
CDR3: CASSFLNPVDRGDEQFF
DNA: TGTGCCAGCAGCTTTTTAAATCCCGTGGACAGGGGTGATGAGCAGTTCTTC

size: NA
J: TRBJ1-4
V: TRBV7-6
D: NA
CDR3: CASSLAPTQGINEKLFF
DNA: TGTGCCAGCAGCTTAGCTCCCACGCAGGGGATTAATGAAAAACTGTTTTTT

size: NA
J: TRBJ1-1
V: TRBV7-6
D: NA
CDR3: CASSLDAGGVTEAFF
DNA: TGTGCCAGCAGCTTAGATGCGGGGGGTGTCACTGAAGCTTTCTTT

size: NA
J: TRBJ2-7
V: TRBV25-1
D: NA
CDR3: CASSDWGLYEQYF
DNA: TGTGCCAGCAGTGACTGGGGACTTTACGAGCAGTACTTC

size: NA
J: TRBJ2-3
V: TRBV11-3
D: TRBD2
CDR3: CASSKREGTDTQYF
DNA: TGTGCCAGCAGCAAGCGGGAGGGCACAGATACGCAGTATTTT

size: NA
J: TRBJ2-6
V: TRBV27
D: TRBD1
CDR3: CASSPGQGSSGANVLTF
DNA: TGTGCCAGCAGTCCAGGACAGGGTAGCTCTGGGGCCAACGTCCTGACTTTC

size: NA
J: TRBJ2-1
V: TRBV12-3/TRBV12-4
D: NA
CDR3: CASSLFSDNEQFF
DNA: TGTGCCAGCAGTTTATTCTCGGACAATGAGCAGTTCTTC

size: NA
J: TRBJ1-1
V: TRBV28
D: TRBD1
CDR3: CASMGTGVEAFF
DNA: TGTGCCAGCATGGGGACAGGGGTAGAAGCTTTCTTT

size: NA
J: TRBJ2-3
V: TRBV5-5
D: NA
CDR3: CASSLGKSTQYF
DNA: TGTGCCAGCAGCTTGGGAAAGAGTACGCAGTATTTT

size: NA
J: TRBJ2-3
V: TRBV4-2
D: TRBD2
CDR3: CASSQESAGGPGDTQYF
DNA: TGTGCCAGCAGCCAAGAGTCGGCGGGAGGGCCGGGGGATACGCAGTATTTT

size: NA
J: TRBJ1-2
V: TRBV2
D: TRBD1
CDR3: CASSREGTGGNGYTF
DNA: TGTGCCAGCAGTCGAGAAGGGACAGGGGGAAATGGCTACACCTTC

size: NA
J: TRBJ2-1
V: TRBV7-9
D: TRBD1
CDR3: CASISGQGGEQFF
DNA: TGTGCCAGCATCTCGGGACAGGGAGGGGAGCAGTTCTTC

size: NA
J: TRBJ2-1
V: TRBV24-1
D: TRBD2
CDR3: CATSDPGLAGGLNEQFF
DNA: TGTGCCACCAGTGACCCGGGACTAGCGGGAGGCTTGAATGAGCAGTTCTTC

size: NA
J: TRBJ2-7
V: TRBV18
D: TRBD1
CDR3: CASSPLWQGDYEQYF
DNA: TGTGCCAGCTCACCGCTGTGGCAGGGGGATTACGAGCAGTACTTC

size: few
J: TRBJ1-6
V: TRBV5-8
D: TRBD1
CDR3: CASSFRGPYNSPLHF
DNA: TGTGCCAGCAGCTTCAGGGGGCCCTATAATTCACCCCTCCACTTT

size: NA
J: TRBJ1-1
V: TRBV10-1
D: NA
CDR3: CASAGMNTEAFF
DNA: TGCGCCAGCGCAGGGATGAACACTGAAGCTTTCTTT

size: NA
J: TRBJ2-7
V: TRBV5-6
D: TRBD1
CDR3: CASSYRQGFNEQYF
DNA: TGTGCCAGCAGCTACCGACAGGGTTTCAACGAGCAGTACTTC

size: once
J: TRBJ2-3
V: TRBV7-8
D: TRBD1
CDR3: CASSFAQGSDTQYF
DNA: TGTGCCAGCAGCTTCGCACAGGGGTCAGATACGCAGTATTTT

size: NA
J: TRBJ1-4
V: TRBV15
D: NA
CDR3: CATSSDRVTNEKLFF
DNA: TGTGCCACCAGCTCCGACAGAGTAACTAATGAAAAACTGTTTTTT

size: many
J: TRBJ1-2
V: TRBV5-5
D: NA
CDR3: CASSPEGGGTHYGYTF
DNA: TGTGCCAGCAGCCCGGAAGGCGGCGGAACTCACTATGGCTACACCTTC

size: NA
J: TRBJ2-2
V: TRBV4-1
D: NA
CDR3: CASSHLGAANTGELFF
DNA: TGCGCCAGCAGCCACCTTGGGGCAGCGAACACCGGGGAGCTGTTTTTT

size: once
J: TRBJ2-1
V: TRBV29-1
D: TRBD2
CDR3: CSVSPRLADNNEQFF
DNA: TGCAGCGTTTCGCCCCGACTAGCGGATAACAATGAGCAGTTCTTC

size: NA
J: TRBJ2-7
V: TRBV2
D: TRBD1
CDR3: CALNPLGQTSYEQYF
DNA: TGTGCCCTCAACCCCCTGGGACAGACTTCCTACGAGCAGTACTTC

size: NA
J: TRBJ2-7
V: TRBV4-1
D: TRBD2
CDR3: CASSHREGAYEQYF
DNA: TGCGCCAGCAGCCACCGGGAGGGAGCCTACGAGCAGTACTTC

size: NA
J: TRBJ2-5
V: TRBV19
D: TRBD2
CDR3: CASSMGTGIEREVGGETQYF
DNA: TGTGCCAGTAGTATGGGAACAGGGATAGAGCGGGAGGTTGGCGGGGAGACCCAGTACTTC

size: NA
J: TRBJ2-7
V: TRBV2
D: NA
CDR3: CASSPTVAYEQYF
DNA: TGTGCCAGCAGCCCCACGGTAGCCTACGAGCAGTACTTC

size: NA
J: TRBJ1-5
V: TRBV25-1
D: TRBD1
CDR3: CASSESGTGTAGQPQHF
DNA: TGTGCCAGCAGTGAGTCTGGGACAGGGACCGCAGGTCAGCCCCAGCATTTT

size: NA
J: TRBJ1-2
V: TRBV9
D: NA
CDR3: CASSGADEGYGYTF
DNA: TGTGCCAGCAGCGGAGCGGATGAAGGCTATGGCTACACCTTC

size: few
J: TRBJ1-1
V: TRBV30
D: NA
CDR3: CAGDRGNIGAFF
DNA: TGTGCCGGGGACCGAGGTAATATCGGAGCTTTCTTT

size: NA
J: TRBJ2-1
V: TRBV20-1
D: NA
CDR3: CSARDQYEQFF
DNA: TGCAGTGCTAGAGATCAGTATGAGCAGTTCTTC

size: NA
J: TRBJ2-5
V: TRBV5-4
D: TRBD2
CDR3: CASSLTRLAGDQETQYF
DNA: TGTGCCAGCAGCTTGACAAGACTAGCGGGGGACCAAGAGACCCAGTACTTC

size: NA
J: TRBJ1-4
V: TRBV4-1
D: NA
CDR3: CASRTRAGDEKLFF
DNA: TGCGCCAGCAGGACCCGGGCCGGGGATGAAAAACTGTTTTTT